This is a list of T cell receptor beta chains from one sample in a study of T cells after yellow fever vaccination. TCRdb itself ran the 5' RACE reads through MiXCR, one entry per CDR3 protein. The sample lists around 300,000 distinct CDR3 sequences, 13% seen once, with approximately 0.49% in the top ten. The starting material was CD4+ T cells sorted from PBMCs, obtained 45 days after the yellow fever booster vaccination. These receptors were collected from a man aged 30-40 years who received the YFV17D yellow fever vaccine. Both conserved end residues are part of each CDR3. The D gene is left open where the match is weak. A row's size may be missing; if present it is once, few, many or a size class.

D: TRBD1
J: TRBJ2-5
size: .
V: TRBV5-1
CDR3: CASSFQGARQETQYF
DNA: TGCGCCAGCAGCTTTCAGGGGGCACGCCAAGAGACCCAGTACTTC

D: .
J: TRBJ2-5
size: few
V: TRBV20-1
CDR3: CSANSPSRWRETQYF
DNA: TGCAGTGCCAACTCCCCTAGCAGGTGGAGAGAGACCCAGTACTTC

D: .
J: TRBJ2-1
size: .
V: TRBV7-9
CDR3: CASSGRDRRKFF
DNA: TGTGCCAGCAGCGGAAGGGACCGTCGGAAGTTCTTC

D: TRBD2
J: TRBJ2-1
size: few
V: TRBV6-2/TRBV6-3
CDR3: CASSYRTSGPSYNEQFF
DNA: TGTGCCAGCAGTTACAGGACTAGCGGGCCGTCCTACAATGAGCAGTTCTTC

D: TRBD2
J: TRBJ2-1
size: .
V: TRBV20-1
CDR3: CSARAVTGGKLDEQFF
DNA: TGCAGTGCTAGGGCGGTCACGGGAGGAAAACTCGATGAGCAGTTCTTC

D: TRBD1
J: TRBJ1-2
size: .
V: TRBV20-1
CDR3: CSARDRVYGYTF
DNA: TGCAGTGCTAGGGACAGGGTATATGGCTACACCTTC

D: .
J: TRBJ1-5
size: few
V: TRBV28
CDR3: CASGGGNQPQHF
DNA: TGTGCCAGCGGAGGTGGCAATCAGCCCCAGCATTTT

D: .
J: TRBJ1-2
size: few
V: TRBV5-1
CDR3: CASSTGNYGYTF
DNA: TGCGCCAGCAGCACCGGGAACTATGGCTACACCTTC

D: TRBD2
J: TRBJ2-1
size: few
V: TRBV4-1
CDR3: CASSHERGLAGLGGEHNEQFF
DNA: TGCGCCAGCAGCCATGAGAGAGGACTAGCGGGACTAGGAGGGGAACACAATGAGCAGTTCTTC

D: .
J: TRBJ2-2
size: .
V: TRBV18
CDR3: CASSPKGERTTGELFF
DNA: TGTGCCAGCTCTCCTAAAGGCGAGCGAACCACCGGGGAGCTGTTTTTT

D: .
J: TRBJ2-1
size: .
V: TRBV7-3
CDR3: CASSLLVGHEQFF
DNA: TGTGCCAGCAGCTTATTAGTGGGTCATGAGCAGTTCTTC

D: TRBD2
J: TRBJ2-2
size: .
V: TRBV12-3/TRBV12-4
CDR3: CASSLSGRTGTGELFF
DNA: TGTGCCAGCAGTCTTAGCGGGAGAACGGGCACCGGGGAGCTGTTTTTT

D: TRBD2
J: TRBJ2-5
size: many
V: TRBV6-2/TRBV6-3
CDR3: CASSPHPTSGQETQYF
DNA: TGTGCCAGCAGCCCACACCCGACTAGCGGACAAGAGACCCAGTACTTC

D: TRBD1
J: TRBJ2-2
size: few
V: TRBV7-3
CDR3: CASSPDRITGELFF
DNA: TGTGCCAGCAGCCCGGACAGGATCACCGGGGAGCTGTTTTTT

D: TRBD2
J: TRBJ2-1
size: few
V: TRBV6-2/TRBV6-3
CDR3: CASSYSPTSGRASYNEQFF
DNA: TGTGCCAGCAGTTACTCTCCCACTAGCGGGAGAGCATCCTACAATGAGCAGTTCTTC

D: .
J: TRBJ2-2
size: .
V: TRBV15
CDR3: CATSRGGPAAGELFF
DNA: TGTGCCACCAGCAGAGGAGGTCCCGCCGCCGGGGAGCTGTTTTTT

D: TRBD2
J: TRBJ2-5
size: few
V: TRBV6-5
CDR3: CASSYSASGAFWTQYF
DNA: TGTGCCAGCAGTTACTCAGCTAGCGGGGCCTTTTGGACCCAGTACTTC

D: .
J: TRBJ2-7
size: .
V: TRBV15
CDR3: CATSRGGSSYEQYF
DNA: TGTGCCACCAGCAGAGGTGGCAGCAGCTACGAGCAGTACTTC

D: .
J: TRBJ1-4
size: .
V: TRBV20-1
CDR3: CSARSGATNEKLFF
DNA: TGCAGTGCCCGTTCCGGGGCAACTAATGAAAAACTGTTTTTT

D: .
J: TRBJ2-5
size: .
V: TRBV20-1
CDR3: CSANPTEEETQYF
DNA: TGCAGTGCTAACCCCACGGAAGAAGAGACCCAGTACTTC

D: .
J: TRBJ2-1
size: few
V: TRBV11-2
CDR3: CASSLNGRTNEQFF
DNA: TGTGCCAGCAGCTTAAACGGACGGACGAATGAGCAGTTCTTC

D: .
J: TRBJ1-2
size: few
V: TRBV15
CDR3: CATSTRTDGNYGYTF
DNA: TGTGCCACCAGCACCCGGACGGACGGAAACTATGGCTACACCTTC

D: TRBD2
J: TRBJ2-3
size: .
V: TRBV29-1
CDR3: CSVHLAGRSDTQYF
DNA: TGCAGCGTTCATCTAGCGGGACGGAGTGATACGCAGTATTTT

D: .
J: TRBJ2-3
size: few
V: TRBV7-2
CDR3: CASSSQWVRTDTQYF
DNA: TGTGCCAGCAGTTCTCAGTGGGTCCGCACAGATACGCAGTATTTT

D: .
J: TRBJ2-1
size: .
V: TRBV28
CDR3: CASGDFRNEQFF
DNA: TGTGCCAGCGGGGACTTCCGCAATGAGCAGTTCTTC

D: TRBD2
J: TRBJ2-1
size: few
V: TRBV29-1
CDR3: CSAYLLTSGSSYNEQFF
DNA: TGCAGCGCTTACCTCTTGACTAGCGGGAGCTCCTACAATGAGCAGTTCTTC

D: .
J: TRBJ2-7
size: .
V: TRBV6-2/TRBV6-3
CDR3: CASSPYTYYEQYF
DNA: TGTGCCAGCAGTCCGTATACTTATTACGAGCAGTACTTC

D: .
J: TRBJ2-3
size: .
V: TRBV11-2
CDR3: CASSDQFDTQYF
DNA: TGTGCCAGCAGCGACCAGTTTGATACGCAGTATTTT

D: .
J: TRBJ2-5
size: .
V: TRBV20-1
CDR3: CSATSLQETQYF
DNA: TGCAGTGCTACTAGTCTCCAAGAGACCCAGTACTTC

D: .
J: TRBJ2-7
size: .
V: TRBV4-2
CDR3: CASSHLYDGSYEQYF
DNA: TGTGCCAGCAGCCACCTATACGACGGGTCCTACGAGCAGTACTTC

D: TRBD2
J: TRBJ2-7
size: few
V: TRBV20-1
CDR3: CSARKVLAGGEQYF
DNA: TGCAGTGCTAGAAAAGTACTAGCGGGAGGCGAGCAGTACTTC

D: .
J: TRBJ2-3
size: few
V: TRBV18
CDR3: CASSPNGMPTDTQYF
DNA: TGTGCCAGCTCACCAAACGGGATGCCCACAGATACGCAGTATTTT

D: .
J: TRBJ2-4
size: .
V: TRBV20-1
CDR3: CSAHEGVGKNIQYF
DNA: TGCAGTGCTCACGAGGGAGTGGGCAAAAACATTCAGTACTTC

D: .
J: TRBJ1-2
size: .
V: TRBV20-1
CDR3: CSASPGVNYGYTF
DNA: TGCAGTGCTAGCCCCGGGGTTAACTATGGCTACACCTTC

D: .
J: TRBJ1-5
size: .
V: TRBV12-3/TRBV12-4
CDR3: CASTNSGAGQPQHF
DNA: TGTGCCAGCACCAATTCGGGGGCGGGTCAGCCCCAGCATTTT

D: TRBD1
J: TRBJ1-3
size: .
V: TRBV7-2
CDR3: CASSATGGGNTIYF
DNA: TGTGCCAGCAGCGCCACAGGGGGGGGAAACACCATATATTTT

D: .
J: TRBJ2-1
size: .
V: TRBV3-1
CDR3: CASSQTGTDPPPEQFF
DNA: TGTGCCAGCAGCCAAACCGGGACCGACCCTCCTCCAGAGCAGTTCTTC

D: .
J: TRBJ1-1
size: few
V: TRBV12-3/TRBV12-4
CDR3: CASRPSRGAAFF
DNA: TGTGCCAGCAGACCAAGCCGGGGGGCGGCTTTCTTT

D: TRBD2
J: TRBJ2-5
size: many
V: TRBV6-5
CDR3: CASSYPGRARSLETQYF
DNA: TGTGCCAGCAGTTACCCCGGGAGGGCCAGGAGTCTGGAGACCCAGTACTTC

D: TRBD2
J: TRBJ2-1
size: few
V: TRBV11-1
CDR3: CASSFLAGAYEQFF
DNA: TGTGCCAGCAGCTTCCTAGCGGGAGCCTATGAGCAGTTCTTC

D: .
J: TRBJ2-3
size: many
V: TRBV5-1
CDR3: CASRSDRMMDTQYF
DNA: TGCGCCAGCAGAAGCGATAGGATGATGGATACGCAGTATTTT

D: .
J: TRBJ1-5
size: few
V: TRBV30
CDR3: CAWSGSNQPQHF
DNA: TGTGCCTGGAGTGGATCAAATCAGCCCCAGCATTTT

D: .
J: TRBJ2-3
size: .
V: TRBV12-3/TRBV12-4
CDR3: CASRWTVSTDTQYF
DNA: TGTGCCAGCAGATGGACAGTTAGCACAGATACGCAGTATTTT

D: TRBD2
J: TRBJ2-2
size: .
V: TRBV5-6
CDR3: CASSWGLAVTGELFF
DNA: TGTGCCAGCAGCTGGGGACTAGCGGTAACCGGGGAGCTGTTTTTT

D: TRBD1
J: TRBJ2-5
size: .
V: TRBV5-1
CDR3: CASSLNGQGVETQYF
DNA: TGCGCCAGCAGCTTGAACGGACAGGGGGTTGAGACCCAGTACTTC

D: .
J: TRBJ2-2
size: .
V: TRBV2
CDR3: CASKYITGELFF
DNA: TGTGCCAGCAAGTACATCACCGGGGAGCTGTTTTTT

D: .
J: TRBJ1-3
size: .
V: TRBV7-2
CDR3: CASSIQGNTIYF
DNA: TGTGCCAGCAGCATACAGGGAAACACCATATATTTT

D: TRBD2
J: TRBJ2-7
size: many
V: TRBV27
CDR3: CASSLTGGVYEQYF
DNA: TGTGCCAGCAGTTTAACGGGGGGAGTCTACGAGCAGTACTTC

D: .
J: TRBJ2-7
size: .
V: TRBV7-2
CDR3: CASSPGTGPVVQYF
DNA: TGTGCCAGCAGCCCCGGGACCGGGCCTGTTGTGCAGTACTTC

D: TRBD2
J: TRBJ2-3
size: .
V: TRBV20-1
CDR3: CSAIGGAGITDTQYF
DNA: TGCAGTGCCATCGGGGGGGCGGGTATCACAGATACGCAGTATTTT

D: TRBD2
J: TRBJ2-4
size: few
V: TRBV28
CDR3: CASSFVGLADTKNIQYF
DNA: TGTGCCAGCAGTTTCGTGGGACTAGCGGACACCAAAAACATTCAGTACTTC

D: TRBD2
J: TRBJ2-1
size: many
V: TRBV18
CDR3: CASSPSPSGRAREQFF
DNA: TGTGCCAGCTCACCCTCCCCTAGCGGGAGGGCGCGTGAGCAGTTCTTC

D: .
J: TRBJ2-2
size: few
V: TRBV4-3
CDR3: CASSQGALGTGELFF
DNA: TGCGCCAGCAGCCAAGGGGCCCTTGGCACCGGGGAGCTGTTTTTT